This T cell receptor (beta chain) was found in a study of regulatory T cells in long-lasting Graves disease (dated by TCRdb to the early 2020s). General notes on the study: Persistent Graves' disease was defined as antithyroid drug treatment for over 5 years with persistently positive TSH receptor autoantibodies. Persistent Graves' disease patients were compared with newly diagnosed Graves' disease patients by peripheral blood TCR sequencing and RNA sequencing. The study took place in China and was registered as a clinical trial. A total of 33 samples were covered by TCR sequencing, comprising around 13 persistent and around 20 newly diagnosed Graves' disease patients. On average, persistent Graves' disease patients in the clinical cohort had been on antithyroid drugs for about 9.7 years. The study at large found these results: As a limitation, the authors acknowledged that the small sample size may reduce accuracy. A larger number of public clonotypes was shared among persistent patients (around 2,700) than among newly diagnosed patients (roughly 930). Persistent Graves' disease patients showed lower TCR Shannon entropy and fewer highly expanded clones than newly diagnosed patients, suggesting clonal expansion. Sequencing and analysis were restricted to the TCR beta chain. The study examined only peripheral blood because the primary lesion, thyroid tissue, could not be accessed. Persistent disease showed preferential use of TRBV28, TRBJ1-2 and TRBJ2-5, whereas newly diagnosed disease favored TRBV20-1 and TRBJ2-1.

Library generation was performed with multiplex PCR. The reads were generated on an Illumina HiSeq 4000. CDR3 regions were amplified by Arm-PCR with iRepertoire HTBI primers to construct TCR beta libraries. Before sequencing, the PCR products underwent gel purification. Per the original workflow: Gene usage analysis of CDR3 amino acid clonotypes used the 60 to 80 TRBV and 14 to 15 TRBJ segments found across samples. Filtered high-quality paired reads were merged into contigs using COPE and FqMerger. BLAST was used to align contigs to the IMGT TRBV, TRBD and TRBJ reference genes, and CDR3 was defined following IMGT. Clonotypes above 0.1% frequency were classified as highly expanded clones. Shannon entropy was used to measure repertoire diversity, and the Gini coefficient was used to measure V-J evenness. A clonotype was considered public if more than one individual shared it. TCRdb reprocessed the public reads (quality trimming at Q25 with fastp, clone calling with MiXCR) and kept in-frame beta chains. Rows are unified per CDR3 protein, each entry keeping the most common DNA and genes. Here the V and J calls rest on TCRdb's processing, not on the authors' analysis. The sample yields about 470,000 distinct CDR3 sequences; less than 25% were counted once. Together, the top ten hold 6.5% to 8% of the sample.

From cysteine to phenylalanine, the CDR3 is 13 amino acids long. The kept DNA is CDR3 alone, 39 bases in frame from the first base. The germline V end is reduced by 8 bases and the J end by 11 bases; junction bases left unmatched: 12. The CDR1 and CDR2 encoded by the germline V gene are MDHEN and SYDVKM. About this clonotype: What this receptor recognizes is not known. This may arise from a read error, as a much more abundant clone is one base away.

In light of the paper, this sample's time point label describes: persistent/refractory GD, antithyroid drugs over 5 years with positive TRAb. For both TCR sequencing and RNA sequencing, RNA was extracted from PBMCs in TRIzol. The diagnosis of Graves' disease followed American Thyroid Association guidelines. Patients were recruited from an endocrinology department in Xi'an, China. Each patient gave around 9.2 milliliters of peripheral blood, collected in an EDTA anticoagulant tube. Ficoll Paque Plus density gradient separation was used to isolate PBMCs, and no further T cell sorting was done. An Agilent 2100 Bioanalyzer and agarose gel were used to check RNA quality, while a NanoDrop 2000 measured RNA concentration.

The sequencing used peripheral blood mononuclear cells (PBMCs), collected when the disease was refractory, from a patient treated with antithyroid drugs. This chain is built from TRBV28 and TRBJ1-5, with 7 junctional bases fitting TRBD1. The TCR comes from a female donor with Graves disease. The DNA reads as follows: TGTGCCAGCGGGACAGTGAACGCGAGGTCCCAGCATTTT. Its coded protein is CASGTVNARSQHF.